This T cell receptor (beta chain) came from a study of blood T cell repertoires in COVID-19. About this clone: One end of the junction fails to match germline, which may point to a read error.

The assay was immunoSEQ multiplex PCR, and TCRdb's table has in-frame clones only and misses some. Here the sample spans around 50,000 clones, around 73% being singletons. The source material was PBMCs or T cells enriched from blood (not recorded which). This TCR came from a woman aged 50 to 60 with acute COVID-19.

CDR3 residues: CARGQALNAEAFF. CDR3 bases: TGTGCCAGGGGACAGGCCCTGAACGCTGAAGCTTTCTTT. This chain joins TRBV2 and TRBJ1-1; 8 bases align to TRBD1. The CDR3 contains 13 residues. Germline values: CDR1 SNHLY, CDR2 FYNNEI. Full variable domain (outside the CDR3, taken from reference TRBV2 and TRBJ1-1): EPEVTQTPSHQVTQMGQEVILRCVPISNHLYFYWYRQILGQKVEFLVSFYNNEISEKSEIFDDQFSVERPDGSNFTLKIRSTKLEDSAMYFCARGQALNAEAFFGQGTRLTVV.